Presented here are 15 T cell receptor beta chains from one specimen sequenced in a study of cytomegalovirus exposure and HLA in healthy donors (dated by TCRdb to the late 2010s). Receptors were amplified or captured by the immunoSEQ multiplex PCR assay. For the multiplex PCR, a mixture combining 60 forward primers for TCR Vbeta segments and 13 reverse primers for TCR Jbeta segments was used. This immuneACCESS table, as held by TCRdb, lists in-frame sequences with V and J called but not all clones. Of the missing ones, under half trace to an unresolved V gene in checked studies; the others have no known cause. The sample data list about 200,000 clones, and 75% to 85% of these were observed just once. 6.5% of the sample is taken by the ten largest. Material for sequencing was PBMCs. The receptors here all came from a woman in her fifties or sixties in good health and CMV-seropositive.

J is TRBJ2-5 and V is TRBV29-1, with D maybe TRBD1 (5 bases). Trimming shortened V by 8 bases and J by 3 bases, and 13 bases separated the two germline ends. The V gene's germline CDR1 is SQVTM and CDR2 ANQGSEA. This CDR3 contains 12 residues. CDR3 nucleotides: TGCAGCATCGCAGGGCTAGAAGAGACCCAGTACTTC. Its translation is CSIAGLEETQYF. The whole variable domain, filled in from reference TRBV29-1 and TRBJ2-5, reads SAVISQKPSRDICQRGTSLTIQCQVDSQVTMMFWYRQQPGQSLTLIATANQGSEATYESGFVIDKFPISRPNLTFSTLTVSNMSPEDSSIYLCSIAGLEETQYFGPGTRLLVL.

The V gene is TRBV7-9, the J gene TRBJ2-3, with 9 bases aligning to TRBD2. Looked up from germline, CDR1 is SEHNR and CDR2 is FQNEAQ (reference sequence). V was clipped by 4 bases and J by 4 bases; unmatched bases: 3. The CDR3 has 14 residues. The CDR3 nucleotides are TGTGCCAGCAGCTCTAGCGGGACGGCAGATACGCAGTATTTT. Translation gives CASSSSGTADTQYF.

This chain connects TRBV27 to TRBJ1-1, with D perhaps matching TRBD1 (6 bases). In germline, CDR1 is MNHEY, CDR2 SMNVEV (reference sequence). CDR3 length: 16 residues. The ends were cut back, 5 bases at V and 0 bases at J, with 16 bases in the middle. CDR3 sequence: CASSPPGQRMNTEAFF. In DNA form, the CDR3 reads TGTGCCAGCAGTCCACCGGGACAACGGATGAACACTGAAGCTTTCTTT.

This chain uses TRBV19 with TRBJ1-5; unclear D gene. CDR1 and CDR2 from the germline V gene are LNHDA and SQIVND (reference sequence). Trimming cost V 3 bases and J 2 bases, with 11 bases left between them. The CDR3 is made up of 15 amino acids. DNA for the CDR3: TGTGCCAGTAGTATTCTTAGCGGCGGCAATCAGCCCCAGCATTTT. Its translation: CASSILSGGNQPQHF.

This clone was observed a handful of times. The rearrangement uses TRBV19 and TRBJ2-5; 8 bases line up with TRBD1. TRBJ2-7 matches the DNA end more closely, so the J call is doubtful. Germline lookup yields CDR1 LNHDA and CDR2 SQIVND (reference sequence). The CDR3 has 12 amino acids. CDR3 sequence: CASSDRGYEQYF. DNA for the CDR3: TGTGCCAGTAGTGACAGGGGCTACGAGCAGTACTTC.

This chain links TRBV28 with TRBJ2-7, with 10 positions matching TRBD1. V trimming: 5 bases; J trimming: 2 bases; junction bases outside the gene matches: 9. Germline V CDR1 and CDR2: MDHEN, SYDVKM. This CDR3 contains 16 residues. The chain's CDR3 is CASSAYWGTGAYEQYF. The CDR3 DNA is TGTGCCAGCAGTGCGTATTGGGGGACAGGGGCCTACGAGCAGTACTTC.

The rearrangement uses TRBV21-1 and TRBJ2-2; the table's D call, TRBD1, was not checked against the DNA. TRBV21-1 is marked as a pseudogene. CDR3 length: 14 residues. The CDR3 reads CASSKDRETGELFF. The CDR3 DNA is TGTGCCAGCAGCAAAGACAGGGAGACCGGGGAGCTGTTTTTT.

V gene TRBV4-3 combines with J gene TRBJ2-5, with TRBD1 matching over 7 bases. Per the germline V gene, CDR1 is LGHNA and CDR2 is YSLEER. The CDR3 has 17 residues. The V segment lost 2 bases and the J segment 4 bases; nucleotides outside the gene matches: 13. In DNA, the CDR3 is TGCGCCAGCAGCCAATTCGGCCACACAGGGGCATCAGAGACCCAGTACTTC. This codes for CASSQFGHTGASETQYF.

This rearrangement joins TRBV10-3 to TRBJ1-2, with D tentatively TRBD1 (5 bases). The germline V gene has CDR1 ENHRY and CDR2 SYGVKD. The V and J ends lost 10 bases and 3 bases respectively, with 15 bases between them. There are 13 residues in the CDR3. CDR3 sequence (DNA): TGTGCCACCGGGGGTCGGCTTGACTATGGCTACACCTTC. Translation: CATGGRLDYGYTF.

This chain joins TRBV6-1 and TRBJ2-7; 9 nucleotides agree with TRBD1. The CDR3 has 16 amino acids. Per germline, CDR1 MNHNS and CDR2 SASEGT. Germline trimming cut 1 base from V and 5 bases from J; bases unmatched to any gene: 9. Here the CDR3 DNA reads TGTGCCAGCAGTGAAGACAGGGGGCGCGGATCGCACGAGCAGTACTTC. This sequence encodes CASSEDRGRGSHEQYF.

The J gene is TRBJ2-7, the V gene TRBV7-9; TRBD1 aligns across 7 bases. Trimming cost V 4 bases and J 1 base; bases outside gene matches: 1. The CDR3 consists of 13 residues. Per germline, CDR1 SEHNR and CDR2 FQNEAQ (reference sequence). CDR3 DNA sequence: TGTGCCAGCAGCTGGGGACAGTCCTACGAGCAGTACTTC. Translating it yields CASSWGQSYEQYF. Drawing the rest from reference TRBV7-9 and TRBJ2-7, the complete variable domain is DTGVSQNPRHKITKRGQNVTFRCDPISEHNRLYWYRQTLGQGPEFLTYFQNEAQLEKSRLLSDRFSAERPKGSFSTLEIQRTEQGDSAMYLCASSWGQSYEQYFGPGTRLTVT.

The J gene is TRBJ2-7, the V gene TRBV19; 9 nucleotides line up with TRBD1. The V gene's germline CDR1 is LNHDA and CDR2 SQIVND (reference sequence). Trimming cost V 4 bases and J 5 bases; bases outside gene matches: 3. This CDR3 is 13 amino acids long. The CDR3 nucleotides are TGTGCCAGTAGTAGGCGGGACAGGGACGAGCAGTACTTC. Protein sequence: CASSRRDRDEQYF.

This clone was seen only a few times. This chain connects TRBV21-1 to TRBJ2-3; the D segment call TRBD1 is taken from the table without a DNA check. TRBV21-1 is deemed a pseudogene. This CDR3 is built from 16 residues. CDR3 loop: CASSTRQLPYTDTQYF. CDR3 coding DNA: TGTGCCAGCAGCACCCGACAGTTACCCTACACAGATACGCAGTATTTT.

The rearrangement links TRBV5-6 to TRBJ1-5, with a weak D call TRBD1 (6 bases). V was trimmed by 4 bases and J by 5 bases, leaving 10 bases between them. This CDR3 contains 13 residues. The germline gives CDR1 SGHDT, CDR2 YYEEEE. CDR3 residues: CASSISGDQPQHF. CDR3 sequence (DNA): TGTGCCAGCAGCATATCAGGGGATCAGCCCCAGCATTTT.

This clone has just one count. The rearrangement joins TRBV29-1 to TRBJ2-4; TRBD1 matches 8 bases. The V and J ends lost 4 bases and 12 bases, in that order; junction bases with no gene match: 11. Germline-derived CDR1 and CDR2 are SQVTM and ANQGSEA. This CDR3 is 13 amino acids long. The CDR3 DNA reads TGCAGCGTTGGCGGGACGGACAGGGACAGTCAGTACTTC. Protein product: CSVGGTDRDSQYF.